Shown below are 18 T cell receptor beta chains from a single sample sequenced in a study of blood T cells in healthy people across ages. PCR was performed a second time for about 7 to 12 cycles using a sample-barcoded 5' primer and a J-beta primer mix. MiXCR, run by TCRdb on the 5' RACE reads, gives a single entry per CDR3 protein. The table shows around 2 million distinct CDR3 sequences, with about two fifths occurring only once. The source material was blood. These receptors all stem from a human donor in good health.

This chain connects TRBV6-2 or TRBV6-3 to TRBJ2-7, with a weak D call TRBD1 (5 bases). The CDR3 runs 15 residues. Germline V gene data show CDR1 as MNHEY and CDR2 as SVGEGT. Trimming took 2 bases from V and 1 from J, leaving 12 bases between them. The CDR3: CASSYRGGSSYEQYF. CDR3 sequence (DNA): TGTGCCAGCAGTTACAGGGGTGGCAGTTCCTACGAGCAGTACTTC.

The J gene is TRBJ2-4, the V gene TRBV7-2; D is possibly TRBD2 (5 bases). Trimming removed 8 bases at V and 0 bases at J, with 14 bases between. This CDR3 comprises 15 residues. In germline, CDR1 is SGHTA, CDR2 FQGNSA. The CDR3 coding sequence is TGTGCCAGCCGCTCGGATGGAGGAGCCAAAAACATTCAGTACTTC. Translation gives CASRSDGGAKNIQYF.

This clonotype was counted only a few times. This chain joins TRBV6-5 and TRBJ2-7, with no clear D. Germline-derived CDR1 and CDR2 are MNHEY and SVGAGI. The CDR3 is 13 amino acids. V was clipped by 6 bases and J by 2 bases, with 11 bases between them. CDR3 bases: TGTGCCAGCAGCCCCGGTGAACCCTACGAGCAGTACTTC. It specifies CASSPGEPYEQYF.

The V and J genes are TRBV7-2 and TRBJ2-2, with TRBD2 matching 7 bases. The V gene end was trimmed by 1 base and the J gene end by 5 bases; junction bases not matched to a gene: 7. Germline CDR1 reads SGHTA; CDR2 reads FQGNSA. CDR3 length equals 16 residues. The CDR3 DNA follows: TGTGCCAGCAGCTTAGTCCTGGGAGGGTTTACCGGGGAGCTGTTTTTT. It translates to CASSLVLGGFTGELFF.

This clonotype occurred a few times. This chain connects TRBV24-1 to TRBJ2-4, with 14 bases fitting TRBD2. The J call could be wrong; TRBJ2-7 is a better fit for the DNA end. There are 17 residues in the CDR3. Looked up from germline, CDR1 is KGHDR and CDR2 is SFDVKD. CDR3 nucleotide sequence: TGTGCCACCAATACGGGACTAGCGGGGGCCAACATCTACGAGCAGTACTTC. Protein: CATNTGLAGANIYEQYF.

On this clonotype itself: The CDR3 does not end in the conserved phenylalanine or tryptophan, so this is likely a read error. The CDR3 sequence is CSARRFDADYGYTC. The CDR3, as DNA: TGCAGTGCTAGGAGGTTTGATGCGGACTATGGCTACACCTGC. V is TRBV20-1 and J is TRBJ1-2; D is ambiguous. CDR3 length: 14 amino acids. Germline V CDR1 and CDR2: DFQATT, SNEGSKA (reference sequence). The V gene lost 3 bases and the J gene lost 3 bases, with 14 bases spanning the gap.

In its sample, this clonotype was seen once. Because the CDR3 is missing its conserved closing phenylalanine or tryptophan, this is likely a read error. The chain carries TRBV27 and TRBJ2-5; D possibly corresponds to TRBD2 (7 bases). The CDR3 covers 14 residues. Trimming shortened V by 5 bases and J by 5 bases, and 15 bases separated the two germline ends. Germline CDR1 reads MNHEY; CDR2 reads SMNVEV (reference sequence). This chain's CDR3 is CASSDPRGGETQYC. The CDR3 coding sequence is TGTGCCAGCAGTGACCCCAGGGGAGGGGAGACCCAGTACTGC.

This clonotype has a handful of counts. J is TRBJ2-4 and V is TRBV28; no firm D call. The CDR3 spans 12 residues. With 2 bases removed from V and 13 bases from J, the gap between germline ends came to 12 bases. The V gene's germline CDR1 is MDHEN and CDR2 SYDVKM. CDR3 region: CASSLPSLEQYF. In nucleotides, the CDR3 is TGTGCCAGCAGTTTACCCTCTTTGGAGCAGTACTTC.

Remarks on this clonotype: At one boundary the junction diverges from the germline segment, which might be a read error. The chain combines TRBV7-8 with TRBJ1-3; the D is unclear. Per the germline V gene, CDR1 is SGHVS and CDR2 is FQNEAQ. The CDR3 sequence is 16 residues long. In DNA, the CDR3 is TGTGCCAGCAGCTTTCCCGGCGGTTCGAGTGGAAGCACCATATATTTT. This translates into CASSFPGGSSGSTIYF.

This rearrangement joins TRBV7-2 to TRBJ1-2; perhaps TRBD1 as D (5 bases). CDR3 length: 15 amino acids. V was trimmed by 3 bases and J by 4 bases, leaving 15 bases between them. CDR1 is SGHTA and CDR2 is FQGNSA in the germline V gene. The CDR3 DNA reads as TGTGCCAGCAGCTTGGGACGGAGGACCTCCTATGGCTACACCTTC. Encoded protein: CASSLGRRTSYGYTF.

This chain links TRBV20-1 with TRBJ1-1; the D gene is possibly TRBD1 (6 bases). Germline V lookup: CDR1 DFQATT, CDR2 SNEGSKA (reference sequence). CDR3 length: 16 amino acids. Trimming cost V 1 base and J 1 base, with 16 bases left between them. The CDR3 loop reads CSARGPGGPQNTEAFF. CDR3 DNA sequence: TGCAGTGCTAGAGGTCCGGGGGGGCCACAGAACACTGAAGCTTTCTTT.

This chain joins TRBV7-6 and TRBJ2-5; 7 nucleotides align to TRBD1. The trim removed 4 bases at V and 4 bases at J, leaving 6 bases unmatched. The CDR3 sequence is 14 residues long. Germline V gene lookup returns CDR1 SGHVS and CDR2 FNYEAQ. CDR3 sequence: CASSSDRVSETQYF. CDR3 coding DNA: TGTGCCAGCAGCTCCGACAGGGTATCAGAGACCCAGTACTTC.

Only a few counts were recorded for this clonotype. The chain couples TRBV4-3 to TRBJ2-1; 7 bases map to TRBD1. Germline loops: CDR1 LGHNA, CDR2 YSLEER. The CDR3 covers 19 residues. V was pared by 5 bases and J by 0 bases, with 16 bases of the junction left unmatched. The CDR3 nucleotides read TGCGCCAGCAGCGAGGGACAGCTCGCCTGGAGGAGCTCCTACAATGAGCAGTTCTTC. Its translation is CASSEGQLAWRSSYNEQFF.

CDR3 nucleotides: TGTGCCAGCAGCGGTTATAGCCGGAGCATTCAGTACTTC. It specifies CASSGYSRSIQYF. The chain couples TRBV11-1 to TRBJ2-4; no clear D gene. V lost 5 bases and J 9 bases, leaving 14 bases between the germline ends. Germline loops: CDR1 SGHAT, CDR2 FQDESV (reference sequence). This CDR3 has 13 amino acids.

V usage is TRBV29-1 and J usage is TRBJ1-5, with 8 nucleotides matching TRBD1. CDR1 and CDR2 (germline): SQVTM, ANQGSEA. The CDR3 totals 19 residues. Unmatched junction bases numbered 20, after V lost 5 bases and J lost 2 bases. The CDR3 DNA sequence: TGCAGCGTTCGCGGATCCGGGACAGGAACTAATTCGGGCAATCAGCCCCAGCATTTT. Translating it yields CSVRGSGTGTNSGNQPQHF.

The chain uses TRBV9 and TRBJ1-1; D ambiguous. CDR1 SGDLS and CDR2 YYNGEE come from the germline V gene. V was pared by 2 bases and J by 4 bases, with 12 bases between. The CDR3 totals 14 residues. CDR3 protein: CASSVGRLSTEAFF. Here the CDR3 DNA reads TGTGCCAGCAGCGTCGGAAGGTTAAGCACTGAAGCTTTCTTT.

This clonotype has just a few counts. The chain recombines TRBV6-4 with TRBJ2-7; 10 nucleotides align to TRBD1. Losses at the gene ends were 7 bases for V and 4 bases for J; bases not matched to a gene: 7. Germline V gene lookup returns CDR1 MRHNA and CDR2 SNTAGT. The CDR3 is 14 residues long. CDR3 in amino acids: CASNGTGEGYEQYF. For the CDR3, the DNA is TGTGCCAGCAACGGGACAGGGGAAGGTTACGAGCAGTACTTC.

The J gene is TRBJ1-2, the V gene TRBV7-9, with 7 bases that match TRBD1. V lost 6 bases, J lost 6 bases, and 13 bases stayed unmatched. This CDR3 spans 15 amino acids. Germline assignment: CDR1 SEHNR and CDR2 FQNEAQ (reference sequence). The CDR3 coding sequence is TGTGCCAGCAGGGGAGAGGGGGCAACATTCAATGGCTACACCTTC. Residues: CASRGEGATFNGYTF.